These 4 T cell receptor beta chains were sequenced from one sample in a study of blood T cell repertoires in COVID-19. Measured with immunoSEQ multiplex PCR; TCRdb has only the in-frame clones, and not every one. The sample shows under 250,000 clones, roughly 84% of them seen only once. Material for sequencing was peripheral blood. The origin of the receptors is an elderly woman with acute or convalescent COVID-19.

The rearrangement joins TRBV3-1 (or the pseudogene TRBV3-2) to TRBJ1-2; D may be TRBD1 (6 bases). The CDR3 runs 14 residues. In germline, CDR1 is LGHDT, CDR2 YNNKEL (reference sequence). V lost 3 bases to trimming and J lost 1 base, with 9 bases between them. This CDR3 is CASSQTGYNYGYTF. Written as DNA, the CDR3 is TGTGCCAGCAGCCAGACAGGATATAACTATGGCTACACCTTC.

In its sample, this clone was seen a few times. The rearrangement joins TRBV9 to TRBJ2-1, with TRBD1 matching over 8 bases. The germline CDR1 and CDR2 sequences are SGDLS and YYNGEE. The CDR3 has 15 amino acids. The junction had 4 bases not matched to a gene; V was cut back by 3 bases and J by 2 bases. The CDR3 region is CASSATGETYNEQFF. The CDR3 DNA sequence: TGTGCCAGCAGCGCGACAGGGGAAACCTACAATGAGCAGTTCTTC.

This clone was found once. This chain connects TRBV12-5 to TRBJ2-3, with TRBD1 as a possible D gene (5 bases). CDR3 length: 15 residues. CDR1 and CDR2 (germline): LGHNT, FRNRAP. The V and J ends lost 1 base and 1 base respectively, with 9 bases between them. CDR3 loop: CASGLGGSGTDTQYF. In DNA, the CDR3 is TGTGCTAGTGGTTTGGGGGGCTCCGGCACAGATACGCAGTATTTT. The full variable domain, completed using reference TRBV12-5 and TRBJ2-3, is DARVTQTPRHKVTEMGQEVTMRCQPILGHNTVFWYRQTMMQGLELLAYFRNRAPLDDSGMPKDRFSAEMPDATLATLKIQPSEPRDSAVYFCASGLGGSGTDTQYFGPGTRLTVL.

This clone has only a few counts. The chain recombines TRBV5-8 with TRBJ2-7; 11 bases map to TRBD1. After removal of 4 bases from V and 3 bases from J, the junction contained 3 bases not matched to a gene. CDR1 is SGHTS, CDR2 YDEGEE, per germline. This CDR3 region has 14 residues. CDR3 sequence (DNA): TGTGCCAGCAGCACGGACAGGGGGCTCTACGAGCAGTACTTC. Protein: CASSTDRGLYEQYF.